This is a list of T cell receptor beta chains from one sample in a study of shared clonotypes between healthy human individuals. Assay: immunoSEQ multiplex PCR; the TCRdb copy retains only in-frame clones and omits some. The repertoire holds about 1.1 million clones, with approximately 80% as singletons. The sample comprised memory CD4+ T cells from PBMCs. Receptor source: a man in his late teens or twenties in good health. Some clones in this sample may be carry-over from other donors' samples. Each CDR3 is given with its conserved first and last residue. The D gene is left open where the match is weak. Clone size appears in some rows only: once, few, many, or a class for an expanded clone.

clone_size	v_call	j_call	d_call	cdr3_nt	cdr3_aa
-	TRBV27	TRBJ1-1	-	TGTGCCAGCAGTTTATCAGGGTTCACTGAAGCTTTCTTT	CASSLSGFTEAFF
-	TRBV7-3	TRBJ2-3	-	TGTGCCAGCAGCTCGGGACCTTTCACAGATACGCAGTATTTT	CASSSGPFTDTQYF
-	TRBV19	TRBJ2-7	TRBD1	TGTGCCACCCAAACCGGGACAGGCTCCTACGAGCAGTACTTC	CATQTGTGSYEQYF
-	TRBV5-1	TRBJ2-3	-	TGCGCCAGCAGCTTGAGTCCTAGCACAGATACGCAGTATTTT	CASSLSPSTDTQYF
-	TRBV25-1	TRBJ1-1	-	TGTGCCAGCAGTGAATCTGGGGGTTGGGACACTGAAGCTTTCTTT	CASSESGGWDTEAFF
many	TRBV29-1	TRBJ1-1	-	TGCAGCGTTGTGGGGGATGTCACTGAAGCTTTCTTT	CSVVGDVTEAFF
many	TRBV10-3	TRBJ2-3	-	TGTGCCATCAGTGAGCTAGGGGGACGTGCTGGAGATACGCAGTATTTT	CAISELGGRAGDTQYF
-	TRBV6-9	TRBJ1-5	-	TGTGCCAGCAGTTTGGGACGGACAAGGCAGCCCCAGCATTTT	CASSLGRTRQPQHF
once	TRBV4-2	TRBJ2-7	TRBD1	TGTGCCAGCAGCCAGAGAGGACAGGGAGGCGAGCAGTACTTC	CASSQRGQGGEQYF
-	TRBV18	TRBJ2-1	-	TGTGCCAGCTCCGGAAGTCCCGGGCTAGGCAATGAGCAGTTCTTC	CASSGSPGLGNEQFF
-	TRBV9	TRBJ2-1	-	TGTGCCAGCAGCGTAGAAGGGGGGCCCTACAATGAGCAGTTCTTC	CASSVEGGPYNEQFF
-	TRBV28	TRBJ2-7	-	TGTGCCAGCATCAACCCCGGACTCTACGAGCAGTACTTC	CASINPGLYEQYF
-	TRBV5-1	TRBJ2-1	-	TGCGCCAGCAGCTCGCTAGGTTTCAATGAGCAGTTCTTC	CASSSLGFNEQFF
-	TRBV6-1	TRBJ1-1	-	TGTGCCAGCAGTGCGTTACCACCCCGGAGTGAAGCTTTCTTT	CASSALPPRSEAFF
-	TRBV10-3	TRBJ2-7	TRBD2	TGTGCCATCAGTCAACGGGGGGGATACTCCTACGAGCAGTACTTC	CAISQRGGYSYEQYF
-	TRBV7-3	TRBJ1-2	-	TGTGCCAGCAGCTCGGACGGCCTTGGAGGCTACACCTTC	CASSSDGLGGYTF
once	TRBV5-1	TRBJ2-7	-	TGCGCCAGCAGCTTGGCCGGGGCAGACACCTACGAGCAGTACTTC	CASSLAGADTYEQYF
-	TRBV7-6	TRBJ2-1	-	TGTGCCAGCAGCCCCCGGACTACGTCCGATGAGCAGTTCTTC	CASSPRTTSDEQFF
-	TRBV7-2	TRBJ1-5	-	TGTGCCAGCAGCTTATTCGTCAATCAGCCCCAGCATTTT	CASSLFVNQPQHF
-	TRBV2	TRBJ2-1	-	TGTGCCAGCAGACCCAGCGGCCCCGATTTAGACAATGAGCAGTTCTTC	CASRPSGPDLDNEQFF
-	TRBV6-5	TRBJ1-1	TRBD1	TGTGCCAGCAGTCGCCGGACAGGGAGCACTGAAGCTTTCTTT	CASSRRTGSTEAFF
-	TRBV19	TRBJ2-3	-	TGTGCCAGTAGTATTGGGAGCGTTAGACCCACAGATACGCAGTATTTT	CASSIGSVRPTDTQYF
-	TRBV18	TRBJ2-5	TRBD2	TGTGCCAGCTCACCCCCCGGACTAGCGGGAGCACGTGAGACCCAGTACTTC	CASSPPGLAGARETQYF
-	TRBV6-1	TRBJ2-7	TRBD2	TGTGCCAGCAGGGCGGGAGGAGACGAGCAGTACTTC	CASRAGGDEQYF
few	TRBV28	TRBJ2-3	TRBD2	TGTGCCAGCAGTGCCGCCCCGGGACTAGCTGGCACGCAGTATTTT	CASSAAPGLAGTQYF
once	TRBV7-2	TRBJ2-3	-	TGTGCCAGCAGCGTACTCTGGAGAGATACGCAGTATTTT	CASSVLWRDTQYF
few	TRBV28	TRBJ2-1	-	TGTGCCAGCAGTTTAGGGGCCGTACAGGGGAGGGAGCAGTTCTTC	CASSLGAVQGREQFF
-	TRBV7-2	TRBJ1-2	TRBD1	TGTGCCAGCAGCAAGACCCTGGGACAGGCCTATGGCTACACCTTC	CASSKTLGQAYGYTF
-	TRBV7-8	TRBJ2-3	TRBD2	TGTGCCAGCAGCCCCACGGGGGGTAGCAAGGTCACAGATACGCAGTATTTT	CASSPTGGSKVTDTQYF
-	TRBV11-1	TRBJ2-3	-	TGTGCCAGCAGCTTACTAGATACGCAGTATTTT	CASSLLDTQYF
-	TRBV2	TRBJ1-1	TRBD1	TGTGCCAGCAGTGAGTTACCCATTAGACAGGGGAACACTGAAGCTTTCTTT	CASSELPIRQGNTEAFF
-	TRBV11-2	TRBJ2-1	-	TGTGCCAGCAGCGCCACTAGAACCTACAATGAGCAGTTCTTC	CASSATRTYNEQFF
-	TRBV29-1	TRBJ2-5	-	TGCAGCGTTGCTCGGGGCTCTGTGGGGGAGACCCAGTACTTC	CSVARGSVGETQYF
few	TRBV27	TRBJ1-4	TRBD1	TGTGCCAGCAGTATGAGGACAGGTGAAAAACTGTTTTTT	CASSMRTGEKLFF
once	TRBV28	TRBJ1-1	-	TGTGCCAGCACTGGGGGGGGATGGAACACTGAAGCTTTCTTT	CASTGGGWNTEAFF
-	TRBV27	TRBJ2-1	TRBD2	TGTGCCAGCAGTTTACGCAGCGGGAGGGCCGGCAATGAGCAGTTCTTC	CASSLRSGRAGNEQFF
once	TRBV28	TRBJ1-4	-	TGTGCCAGCAGGGCAGGGGTAGGAGAAAAACTGTTTTTT	CASRAGVGEKLFF
-	TRBV5-4	TRBJ1-5	-	TGTGCCAGCGGCCCCCGGGGACAGCCCCAGCATTTT	CASGPRGQPQHF
-	TRBV7-3	TRBJ2-1	TRBD1	TGTGCCAGCAGTCGAGACAGGGGGGCCTACAATGAGCAGTTCTTC	CASSRDRGAYNEQFF
few	TRBV6-1	TRBJ1-2	-	TGTGCCAGCAGTGAAGGGGCGACCGTTTATGGCTACACCTTC	CASSEGATVYGYTF
-	TRBV7-8	TRBJ1-2	TRBD1	TGTGCCAGCAGCTTAGAGGGACAGGGAAGAATTGGCTACACCTTC	CASSLEGQGRIGYTF
-	TRBV4-1	TRBJ1-5	-	TGCGCCAGCAGCCAGGGACCAGCACGGGGGTCAGGCTCTAATCAGCCCCAGCATTTT	CASSQGPARGSGSNQPQHF
once	TRBV6-5	TRBJ1-1	TRBD1	TGTGCCAGCAGTTATGGACAGGGAATTTGGAGCACTGAAGCTTTCTTT	CASSYGQGIWSTEAFF